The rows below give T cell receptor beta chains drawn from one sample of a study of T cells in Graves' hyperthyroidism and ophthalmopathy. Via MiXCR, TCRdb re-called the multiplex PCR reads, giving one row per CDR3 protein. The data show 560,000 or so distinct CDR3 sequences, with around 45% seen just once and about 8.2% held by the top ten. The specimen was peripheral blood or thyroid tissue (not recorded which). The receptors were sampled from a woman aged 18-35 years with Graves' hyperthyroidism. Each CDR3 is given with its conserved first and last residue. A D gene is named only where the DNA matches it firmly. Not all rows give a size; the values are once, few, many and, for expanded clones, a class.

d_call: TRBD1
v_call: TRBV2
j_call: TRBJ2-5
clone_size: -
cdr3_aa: CASVGQGAEETQYF
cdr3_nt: TGTGCCAGCGTTGGACAGGGGGCGGAAGAGACCCAGTACTTC

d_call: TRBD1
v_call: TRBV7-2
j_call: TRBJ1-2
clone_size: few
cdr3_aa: CASSEQGAGLDYGYTF
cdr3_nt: TGTGCCAGCAGCGAACAGGGGGCAGGGTTAGACTATGGCTACACCTTC

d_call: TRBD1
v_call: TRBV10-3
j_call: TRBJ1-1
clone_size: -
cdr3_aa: CAITSGTGGPWDTEAFF
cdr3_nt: TGTGCCATCACCTCCGGGACAGGGGGTCCTTGGGACACTGAAGCTTTCTTT

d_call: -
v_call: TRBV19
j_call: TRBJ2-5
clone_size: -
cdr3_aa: CASSIGLAMDQETQYF
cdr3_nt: TGTGCCAGTAGTATAGGGCTAGCGATGGACCAAGAGACCCAGTACTTC

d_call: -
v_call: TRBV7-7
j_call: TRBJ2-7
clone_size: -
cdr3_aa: CASSLGGPKGTQYF
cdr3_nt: TGTGCTAGCAGCTTAGGCGGCCCGAAGGGTACGCAGTACTTC

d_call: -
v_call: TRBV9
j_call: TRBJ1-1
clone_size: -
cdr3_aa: CASNTGGRGQAFF
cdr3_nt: TGTGCCAGCAACACGGGGGGAAGGGGACAAGCTTTCTTT

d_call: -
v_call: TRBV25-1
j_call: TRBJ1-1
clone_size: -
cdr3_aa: CASSEAVIGGRTEAFF
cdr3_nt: TGTGCCAGCAGTGAAGCGGTGATAGGGGGGAGGACTGAAGCTTTCTTT

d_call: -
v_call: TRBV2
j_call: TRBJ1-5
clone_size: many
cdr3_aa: CASSERDYSNQPQHF
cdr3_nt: TGTGCCAGCAGTGAACGGGACTATAGCAATCAGCCCCAGCATTTT

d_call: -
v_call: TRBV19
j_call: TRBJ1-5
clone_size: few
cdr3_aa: CASTPSIYSNQPQHF
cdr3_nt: TGTGCCAGTACCCCAAGCATTTATAGCAATCAGCCCCAGCATTTT

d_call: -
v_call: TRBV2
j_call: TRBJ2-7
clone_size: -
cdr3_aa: CASSLSGGRAYEQYF
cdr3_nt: TGTGCCAGCAGTTTATCGGGGGGCAGAGCCTACGAGCAGTACTTC

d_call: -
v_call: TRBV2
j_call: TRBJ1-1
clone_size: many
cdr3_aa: CASSARRANTEAFF
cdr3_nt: TGTGCCAGCAGTGCTCGCCGGGCCAACACTGAAGCTTTCTTT

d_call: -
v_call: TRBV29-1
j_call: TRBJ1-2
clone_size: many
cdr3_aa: CSVEDRSSRGYTF
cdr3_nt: TGCAGCGTTGAAGACCGTTCCTCAAGGGGCTACACCTTC

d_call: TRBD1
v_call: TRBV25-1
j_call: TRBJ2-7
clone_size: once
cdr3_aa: CASSDSLETGRTYEQYF
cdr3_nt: TGTGCCAGCAGTGATTCCCTCGAGACAGGGCGAACCTACGAGCAGTACTTC

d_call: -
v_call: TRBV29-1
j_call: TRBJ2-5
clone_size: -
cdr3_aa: CSAKDGSRKTQYF
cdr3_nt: TGCAGCGCCAAGGACGGAAGTCGGAAGACCCAGTACTTC

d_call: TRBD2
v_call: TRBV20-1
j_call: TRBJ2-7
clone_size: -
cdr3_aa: CSAGDGTSLGYEQYF
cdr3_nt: TGCAGTGCTGGAGATGGGACTAGCCTTGGCTACGAGCAGTACTTC

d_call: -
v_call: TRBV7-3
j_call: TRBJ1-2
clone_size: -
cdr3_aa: CASSQGGSGNYGYTF
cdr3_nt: TGCGCCAGCAGCCAAGGGGGATCCGGGAACTATGGCTACACCTTC

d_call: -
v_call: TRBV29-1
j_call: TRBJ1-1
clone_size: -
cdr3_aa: CSESRALRTEAFF
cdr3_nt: TGCAGTGAATCCCGGGCCTTGAGGACTGAAGCTTTCTTT

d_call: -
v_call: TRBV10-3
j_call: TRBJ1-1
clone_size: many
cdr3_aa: CAIKAGLNTEAFF
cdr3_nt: TGTGCCATCAAAGCGGGGTTGAACACTGAAGCTTTCTTT

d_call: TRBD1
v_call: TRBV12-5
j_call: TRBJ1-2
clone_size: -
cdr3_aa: CASGSSTGAYGYTF
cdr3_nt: TGTGCTAGTGGTTCATCTACAGGGGCGTATGGCTACACCTTC

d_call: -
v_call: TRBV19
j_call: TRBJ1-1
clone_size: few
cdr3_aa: CASSHGVITEAFF
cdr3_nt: TGTGCCAGTAGTCATGGGGTGATCACTGAAGCTTTCTTT

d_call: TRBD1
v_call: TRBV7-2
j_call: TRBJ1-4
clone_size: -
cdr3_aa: CASSPDRAGEKLFF
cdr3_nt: TGTGCCAGCAGCCCGGACAGGGCGGGTGAAAAACTGTTTTTT

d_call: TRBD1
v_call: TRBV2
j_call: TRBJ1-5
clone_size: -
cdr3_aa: CASRGQGARQPQHF
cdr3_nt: TGTGCCAGCAGAGGACAGGGGGCGCGTCAGCCCCAGCATTTT

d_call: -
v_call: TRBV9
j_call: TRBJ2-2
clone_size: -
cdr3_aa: CASSLVTENTGELFF
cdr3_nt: TGTGCCAGCAGCCTAGTTACGGAGAACACCGGGGAGCTGTTTTTT

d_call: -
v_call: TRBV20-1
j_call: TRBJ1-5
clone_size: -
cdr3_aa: CSASGTQETQHF
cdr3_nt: TGCAGTGCTTCCGGGACACAAGAGACCCAGCATTTT

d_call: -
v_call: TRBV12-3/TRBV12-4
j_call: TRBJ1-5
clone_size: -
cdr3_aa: CASTQRSGANNQPQHF
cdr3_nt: TGTGCCAGCACCCAAAGGTCAGGGGCGAACAATCAGCCCCAGCATTTT

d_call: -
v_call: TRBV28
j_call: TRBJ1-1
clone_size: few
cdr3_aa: CASSRDITEAFF
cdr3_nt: TGTGCCAGCAGCCGAGACATCACTGAAGCTTTCTTT

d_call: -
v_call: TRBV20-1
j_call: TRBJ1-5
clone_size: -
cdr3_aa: CSARHPGYSNQPQHF
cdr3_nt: TGCAGTGCTCGCCATCCAGGGTACAGCAATCAGCCCCAGCATTTT

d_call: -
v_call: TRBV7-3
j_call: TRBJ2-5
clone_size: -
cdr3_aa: CASSPGPRRETQYF
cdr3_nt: TGCGCCAGCAGCCCGGGTCCCCGCCGGGAGACCCAGTACTTC

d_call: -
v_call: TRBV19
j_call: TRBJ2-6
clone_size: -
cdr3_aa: CASSMWGLPSGANALTF
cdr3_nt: TGTGCCAGTAGTATGTGGGGGCTACCCTCTGGGGCCAACGCCCTGACTTTC

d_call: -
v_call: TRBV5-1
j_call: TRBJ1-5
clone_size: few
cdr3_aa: CASSLGIGQPQPQHF
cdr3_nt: TGCGCCAGCAGCCTGGGTATAGGCCAGCCTCAGCCCCAGCATTTT

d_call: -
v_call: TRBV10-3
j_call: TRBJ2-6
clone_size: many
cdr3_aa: CALRRGGSGSGANVLTF
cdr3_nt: TGTGCCCTCCGTCGTGGGGGTTCGGGCTCTGGGGCCAACGTCCTGACTTTC

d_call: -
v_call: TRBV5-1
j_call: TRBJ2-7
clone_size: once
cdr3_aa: CASSFPGVEQYF
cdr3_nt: TGCGCCAGCAGCTTCCCGGGGGTCGAGCAGTACTTC

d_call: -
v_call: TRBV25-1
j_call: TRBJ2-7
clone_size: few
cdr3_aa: CARGSYEQYF
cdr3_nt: TGTGCCAGGGGGTCCTACGAGCAGTACTTC

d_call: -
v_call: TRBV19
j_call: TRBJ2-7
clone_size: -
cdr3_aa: CAWSPTAWEQYF
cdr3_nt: TGTGCCTGGAGTCCGACAGCTTGGGAGCAGTACTTC

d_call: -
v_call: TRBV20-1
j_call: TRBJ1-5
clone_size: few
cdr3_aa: CSARGLGGNQPQHF
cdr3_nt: TGCAGTGCTAGGGGATTGGGGGGCAATCAGCCCCAGCATTTT

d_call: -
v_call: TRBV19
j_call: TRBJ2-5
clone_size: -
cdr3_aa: CASSIGLAIQETQYF
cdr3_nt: TGTGCCAGTAGTATCGGGCTAGCGATCCAAGAGACCCAGTACTTC

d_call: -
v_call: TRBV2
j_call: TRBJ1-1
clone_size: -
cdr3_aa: CASRGTLNTEAFF
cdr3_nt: TGTGCCAGCAGGGGCACCCTGAACACTGAAGCTTTCTTT